This T cell receptor (beta chain) was profiled in a study of cytomegalovirus exposure and HLA in healthy donors. Notes on the study in general: About 180 TCR beta chains were listed as cytomegalovirus-associated. In an earlier analysis, productive rearrangement rates for most beta V segments clustered near 87% or 30%. Exclusion as indistinguishable affected some V segments, including TRBV6-2 and TRBV6-3.

Turning to this clone: Its target is unknown.

All donors participated as healthy donors of bone marrow. The CDR3 is 15 amino acids. Germline V lookup: CDR1 LNHDA, CDR2 SQIVND (reference sequence). The V end lost 3 bases, the J end lost 4 bases, and 13 bases lay between the germline ends. Researchers ran the PCR with 60 Vbeta and 13 Jbeta primers. Sequencing used immunoSEQ multiplex PCR; TCRdb keeps in-frame clones, though not all of them. Of about 160,000 clones listed, roughly 78% were seen once; the top ten hold 2.1%. Sequencing was carried out using PBMCs. The V gene is TRBV19, the J gene TRBJ1-5, with D possibly matching TRBD1 (6 bases). This receptor was obtained from a man aged 40-50 years in good health and CMV-seronegative. The CDR3 sequence: CASSILGAPNQPQHF. In DNA, the CDR3 is TGTGCCAGTAGTATCCTGGGGGCTCCGAATCAGCCCCAGCATTTT.